Here is one T cell receptor (beta chain) with its context. Its antigen remains unknown. The entry originates in a study of cytomegalovirus exposure and HLA in healthy donors. Study-wide results and caveats: Investigators reported around 150 TCR beta chains as tied to cytomegalovirus. The majority of TCR sequences were rare, yet some public TCRs appeared in many donors. No immune exposure information besides CMV serostatus was available.

The PCR ran on 60 Vbeta and 13 Jbeta primers. Assay: immunoSEQ multiplex PCR; the TCRdb copy retains only in-frame clones and omits some. The sample contains about 200,000 clones, around 73% of which appear only once. Germline loops: CDR1 SGDLS, CDR2 YYNGEE. Trimming removed 3 bases from V and 2 bases from J, with 12 bases in between. This CDR3 spans 14 amino acids. The TCR comes from a woman in her 30s in good health and CMV-seropositive. The material sequenced was PBMCs. The chain carries TRBV9 and TRBJ2-7, with D possibly matching TRBD2 (6 bases). The CDR3 coding sequence is TGTGCCAGCAGCGCTACCGGGACTCCCTACGAGCAGTACTTC. Encoded protein: CASSATGTPYEQYF.